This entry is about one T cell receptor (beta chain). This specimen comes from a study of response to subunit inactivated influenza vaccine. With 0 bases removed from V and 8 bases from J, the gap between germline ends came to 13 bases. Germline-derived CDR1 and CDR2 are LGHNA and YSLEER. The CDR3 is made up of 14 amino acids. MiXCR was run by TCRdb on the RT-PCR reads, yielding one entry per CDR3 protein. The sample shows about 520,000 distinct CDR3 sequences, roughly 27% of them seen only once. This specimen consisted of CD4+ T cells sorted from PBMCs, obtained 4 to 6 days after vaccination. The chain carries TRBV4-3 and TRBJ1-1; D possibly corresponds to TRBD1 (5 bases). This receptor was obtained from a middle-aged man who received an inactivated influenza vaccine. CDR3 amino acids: CASSQDRQNREAFF. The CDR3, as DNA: TGCGCCAGCAGCCAAGACAGACAGAACAGGGAAGCTTTCTTT.